This entry features one T cell receptor (beta chain) sequence. Clones were sequenced by immunoSEQ multiplex PCR, and TCRdb holds only the in-frame ones, with some missing. The top ten clones hold 4% of a sample with around 310,000 clones, approximately 88% of them seen once. The data were obtained in a study of blood T cell repertoires in COVID-19. The CDR3 consists of 14 residues. Trimming removed 4 bases at V and 0 bases at J, with 10 bases between. Per germline, CDR1 SGHRS and CDR2 YFSETQ. This sequence was found in a woman between 50 and 59 years old with active or convalescent COVID-19. Sequenced: peripheral blood. V usage is TRBV5-1 and J usage is TRBJ1-1; D not certain. The CDR3: CASSLLTMNTEAFF. DNA of the CDR3: TGCGCCAGCAGCCTCCTAACGATGAACACTGAAGCTTTCTTT.